The clone carrying this T cell receptor (beta chain) was observed once. Its matching antigen is unknown. The junction departs from the called germline gene at one end, perhaps through a read error. When naive CD8 T cells were sorted, they were gated as CD8+CD4-CCR7+CD45RA+. CDR3 length: 15 amino acids. The germline V gene has CDR1 SGHTA and CDR2 FQGNSA. The data were obtained in a study of molecular identifiers for immune sequencing clone quantification. Background on the study: The replicate experiment used RNA from roughly 18,000 or 92,000 naive CD8 cells. This RNA was split into five aliquots, and four of them were sequenced. General study results and limits: In naive cells, under 1% of molecules belonged to clones above 20 RNA copies, against over 99% in effector cells. Highly expanded clone sizes could be underestimated by identical TCR molecules sharing a barcode.

TCRdb redid the calling of the PCR reads with MiXCR, one entry per CDR3 protein. This table holds hundreds of thousands of distinct CDR3 sequences, less than 20% found once. Input material: naive CD8+ T cells from blood, with Jurkat cell RNA spiked in. Stated subset: FACS-sorted CD8+CD4-CCR7+CD45RA+ naive T cells. V is TRBV7-2 and J is TRBJ1-1; D remains unclear. This TCR came from a human donor in good health. Some libraries in this study had Jurkat cell RNA spiked in. CDR3 protein: CAGSSEPKMNTEAFF. DNA of the CDR3: TGCGCCGGCAGCTCAGAGCCTAAAATGAACACTGAAGCTTTCTTT.